The 16 T cell receptor beta chains presented below share a single source sample, sequenced in a study of T cell repertoires in cytomegalovirus infection. These receptors are not linked to any known antigen. From the reads, TCRdb called clonotypes with MiXCR, one entry per CDR3 protein. This sample has 640,000 or so distinct CDR3 sequences, with around 32% found just once. The input for sequencing was cultured PBMCs, taken from culture after CMV antigen stimulation. All receptors come from a human donor in good health (CMV status not recorded). Some clones in this sample may be carry-over from other donors' samples.

The rearrangement uses TRBV19 and TRBJ1-3; D unresolved. Germline lookup yields CDR1 LNHDA and CDR2 SQIVND (reference sequence). Trimming pared 7 bases from V and 0 bases from J, leaving 16 bases between. This CDR3 has 16 amino acids. The CDR3, as DNA: TGTGCCAGTACCCCGGGAGGAGCCGTCTCTGGAAACACCATATATTTT. Translation gives CASTPGGAVSGNTIYF.

In its sample, this clonotype was seen a few times. The chain recombines TRBV4-1 with TRBJ1-5; D gene unclear. CDR1 MGHRA and CDR2 YSYEKL come from the germline V gene. V dropped 1 base and J dropped 0 bases, with 10 bases sitting between them. The CDR3 sequence is 16 residues long. CDR3 protein: CASSQVVSVSNQPQHF. The CDR3 bases are TGCGCCAGCAGCCAAGTCGTGTCAGTTAGCAATCAGCCCCAGCATTTT.

This chain links TRBV12-3 or TRBV12-4 with TRBJ2-5, with a tentative D call TRBD1 (6 bases). The CDR3 is 14 residues long. Trimming shortened V by 6 bases and J by 5 bases, and 16 bases separated the two germline ends. The CDR3 spells CASRTDRGGETQYF. The CDR3 DNA sequence: TGTGCCAGCAGGACGGACAGAGGGGGTGAGACCCAGTACTTC.

This clonotype was found a few times. The chain has TRBV5-1 and TRBJ1-2; tentatively, D is TRBD1 (5 bases). The germline V and J ends were trimmed by 5 bases and 4 bases, with 15 bases remaining between them. Germline V lookup: CDR1 SGHRS, CDR2 YFSETQ. The CDR3 totals 14 residues. Here the CDR3 DNA reads TGCGCCAGCAGACGGGACCACGGGGGCTATGGCTACACCTTC. Amino acid sequence: CASRRDHGGYGYTF.

This clonotype was seen a handful of times. The V call is TRBV7-2, the J call TRBJ2-5; 7 bases agree with TRBD1. The V segment lost 3 bases and the J segment 2 bases; nucleotides outside the gene matches: 3. The CDR3 consists of 14 residues. In germline, CDR1 is SGHTA, CDR2 FQGNSA. In DNA, the CDR3 is TGTGCCAGCAGCTTCCTGACAGGGCAAGAGACCCAGTACTTC. This gives the protein CASSFLTGQETQYF.

Worth noting for this clonotype: The junction differs from germline at one of its ends, possibly a read error. This chain links TRBV12-3 or TRBV12-4 with TRBJ1-6, with 9 bases that match TRBD1. The CDR3 sequence is 17 residues long. The CDR3, as DNA: TGTGCCAGCAGTTTAATATGGGACAGGGCCTATGATTCACCCCTCCACTTT. Encoded protein: CASSLIWDRAYDSPLHF.

This chain connects TRBV7-2 to TRBJ2-5; tentatively, D is TRBD1 or TRBD2 (5 bases each). V was pared by 3 bases and J by 5 bases, with 16 bases between. The CDR3 length is 15 residues. In germline, CDR1 is SGHTA, CDR2 FQGNSA. CDR3 bases: TGTGCCAGCAGCTTCTTTGGGGGAGTGAGGGAGACCCAGTACTTC. Amino acids: CASSFFGGVRETQYF.

This clonotype was counted between two and nine times. J is TRBJ1-2 and V is TRBV6-2 or TRBV6-3; no definite D call. Germline CDR1 and CDR2: MNHEY and SVGEGT. The CDR3 is 13 residues long. V dropped 6 bases and J dropped 1 base, with 9 bases sitting between them. This CDR3 is CASSRDYNYGYTF. The CDR3 DNA is TGTGCCAGCAGCCGTGACTATAACTATGGCTACACCTTC.

This clonotype occurred many times. The chain carries TRBV7-2 and TRBJ2-5, with TRBD2 matching over 7 bases. CDR1 and CDR2 from the germline V gene are SGHTA and FQGNSA. The CDR3 contains 16 residues. V lost 1 base and J lost 2; bases outside the gene matches: 7. The CDR3 sequence is CASSLGLGRGQETQYF. DNA for the CDR3: TGTGCCAGCAGCTTAGGGTTAGGGAGGGGACAAGAGACCCAGTACTTC.

This clonotype was seen a few times. CDR3: CASSLVIDGAGNTIYF. For the CDR3, the DNA is TGTGCCAGCAGCTTAGTAATAGATGGGGCTGGAAACACCATATATTTT. The chain combines TRBV7-8 with TRBJ1-3; D gene ambiguous. The V end was cut by 1 base, the J end by 2 bases, with 12 bases between. The CDR3 consists of 16 residues. Looked up from germline, CDR1 is SGHVS and CDR2 is FQNEAQ.

The chain is built from TRBV7-8 and TRBJ2-1; a weak D match, TRBD2 (6 bases). CDR3 length equals 17 residues. Germline V gene sequence: CDR1 SGHVS, CDR2 FQNEAQ. V was trimmed by 3 bases and J by 9 bases, leaving 24 bases between them. CDR3 coding DNA: TGTGCCAGCAGCTTTCCCCCGGGCGGGGTCTCTTCTGGTGAGCAGTTCTTC. Translated, it gives CASSFPPGGVSSGEQFF.

This rearrangement joins TRBV4-1 to TRBJ1-2, with D possibly matching TRBD1 (5 bases). The CDR3 runs 14 residues. Germline CDR1 reads MGHRA; CDR2 reads YSYEKL. The V and J ends lost 3 bases and 4 bases respectively, with 12 bases between them. This chain's CDR3 is CASSQPGATYGYTF. In nucleotides, the CDR3 is TGCGCCAGCAGCCAGCCCGGGGCCACCTATGGCTACACCTTC.

This clonotype was picked up many times. V is TRBV7-2 and J is TRBJ2-7; 9 nucleotides agree with TRBD1. This CDR3 spans 16 amino acids. The J segment lost 2 bases and the V segment lost 0 bases, leaving 5 bases of the junction unmatched. Germline V gene lookup returns CDR1 SGHTA and CDR2 FQGNSA. The CDR3 DNA follows: TGTGCCAGCAGCTTAGCGCAGACAGGGGGGCCCTACGAGCAGTACTTC. Encoded protein: CASSLAQTGGPYEQYF. The full variable domain, with the rest looked up from reference TRBV7-2 and TRBJ2-7, is GAGVSQSPSNKVTEKGKDVELRCDPISGHTALYWYRQSLGQGLEFLIYFQGNSAPDKSGLPSDRFSAERTGGSVSTLTIQRTQQEDSAVYLCASSLAQTGGPYEQYFGPGTRLTVT.

This clonotype was counted only a few times. The V call is TRBV27, the J call TRBJ1-6, with 10 bases matching TRBD1. Per the germline V gene, CDR1 is MNHEY and CDR2 is SMNVEV (reference sequence). V was pared by 6 bases and J by 7 bases, with 15 bases of the junction left unmatched. The CDR3 has 18 amino acids. CDR3 loop: CASSTPIRDRGWNSPLHF. CDR3 DNA sequence: TGTGCCAGCAGCACCCCCATCCGGGACAGGGGATGGAATTCACCCCTCCACTTT.

The chain uses TRBV24-1 and TRBJ2-1, with D uncertain. Germline CDR1 is KGHDR and CDR2 is SFDVKD. The CDR3 sequence is 14 residues long. V was cut by 1 base and J by 6 bases, with 9 bases left in between. The CDR3 DNA is TGTGCCACCAGTGATTTCCCCGCTAGCAATGAGCAGTTCTTC. It translates to CATSDFPASNEQFF.

This chain uses TRBV6-1 with TRBJ1-5, with D perhaps matching TRBD1 (6 bases). Between the trimmed V and J ends, which lost 7 bases and 3 bases, there was a span of 10 bases. Germline V gene lookup returns CDR1 MNHNS and CDR2 SASEGT. The CDR3 has 13 residues. The CDR3 DNA follows: TGTGCCAGCACCACAGGGCACAATCAGCCCCAGCATTTT. The encoded protein is CASTTGHNQPQHF.